The table lists the clone carrying this T cell receptor beta chain with a count of one. The antigen is not known. The authors loaded roughly 200 ng DNA, 27,000 or so T cell genomes, into sorted-subset replicate PCRs. Assay used: immunoSEQ multiplex PCR; TCRdb lists only in-frame clones, some missing. Altogether some 500,000 clones are present, about 96% being singletons, with the ten largest covering about 0.067%. The data stem from a study of shared clonotypes between healthy human individuals. Study-level findings and limits: Researchers sampled only blood; tissue repertoires likely differ. What naive subsets generally showed was a larger estimated richness than memory subsets showed.

Nashville, Tennessee was home to all donors, who were Caucasian adults. Germline CDR1 is MRHNA and CDR2 is SNTAGT. This CDR3 has 10 residues. Trimming took off 10 bases at V and 9 bases at J, with 10 bases between the two ends. What was sequenced was naive CD4+ T cells sorted from blood. Subset: CD45RA+ positively selected. This TCR came from a woman between 25 and 40 years old in good health. The rearrangement uses TRBV6-4 and TRBJ2-1, with D perhaps matching TRBD1 or TRBD2 (6 bases each). The CDR3: CAIGGGEQFF. The CDR3 DNA reads TGTGCCATCGGAGGGGGTGAGCAGTTCTTC.